At least ten counts were recorded for the clone carrying this T cell receptor beta chain. The antigen is unknown. This record comes from a study of naive and memory T cell subsets. The CDR3 consists of 16 residues. In germline, CDR1 is MGHRA, CDR2 YSYEKL. The ends were cut back, 4 bases at V and 10 bases at J, with 20 bases in the middle. An equimolar mix of two oligonucleotides served as the beta constant-region primer for TRBC1 and TRBC2. Four rounds of PCR amplified the ligated cDNA using nested alpha and beta constant-region primers plus SP2. MiXCR, run by TCRdb on the UMI-ligation and nested PCR reads, gives a single entry per CDR3 protein. Of some 82,000 distinct CDR3 sequences in the sample, 9% were seen once. CD8 T cells were positively selected from what remained after CD4 positive selection. Overall study findings and caveats: There was no ground truth to check naive and memory subset results. Over 85% of naive TCR sequences appeared only once, unlike memory subsets.

Material for sequencing was naive CD8+ T cells from blood. The TCR was taken from a human donor in good health. This chain uses TRBV4-1 with TRBJ1-6; D remains ambiguous. CDR3 amino acids: CASSPIQVPGNSPLHF. CDR3 bases: TGCGCCAGCAGCCCCATCCAGGTACCGGGGAACTCACCCCTCCACTTT.